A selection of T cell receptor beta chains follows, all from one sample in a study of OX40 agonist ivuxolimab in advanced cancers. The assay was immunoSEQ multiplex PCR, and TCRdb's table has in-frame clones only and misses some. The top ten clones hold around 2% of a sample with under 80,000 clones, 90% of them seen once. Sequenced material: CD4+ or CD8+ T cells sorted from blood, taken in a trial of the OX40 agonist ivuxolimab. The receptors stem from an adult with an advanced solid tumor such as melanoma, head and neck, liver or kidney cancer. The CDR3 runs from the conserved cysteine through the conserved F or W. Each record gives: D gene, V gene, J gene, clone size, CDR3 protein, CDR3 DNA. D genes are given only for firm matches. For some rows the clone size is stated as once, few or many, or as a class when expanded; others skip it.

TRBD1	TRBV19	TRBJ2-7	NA	CASRRTGPGEQYF	TGTGCCAGTAGAAGGACAGGACCTGGGGAGCAGTACTTC
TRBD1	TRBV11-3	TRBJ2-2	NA	CASSFAWDRRSGELFF	TGTGCCAGCAGCTTTGCTTGGGACAGGAGGTCCGGGGAGCTGTTTTTT
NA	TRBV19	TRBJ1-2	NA	CASSLYDRQNGYTF	TGTGCCAGTAGTCTCTACGACAGGCAGAATGGCTACACCTTC
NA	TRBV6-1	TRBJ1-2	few	CASNFNYGYTF	TGTGCCAGCAATTTTAACTATGGCTACACCTTC
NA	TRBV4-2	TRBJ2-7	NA	CASSDRSYEQYF	TGTGCCAGCAGCGATCGCTCCTACGAGCAGTACTTC
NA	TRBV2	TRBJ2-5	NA	CASSGSRGETQYF	TGTGCCAGCAGTGGTAGTAGAGGCGAGACCCAGTACTTC
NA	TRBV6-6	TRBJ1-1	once	CASSYSSDVVAFF	TGTGCCAGCAGTTACTCCTCGGATGTTGTAGCTTTCTTT
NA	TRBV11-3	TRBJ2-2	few	CASSLDNRYTGELFF	TGTGCCAGCAGCTTAGATAACCGGTACACCGGGGAGCTGTTTTTT
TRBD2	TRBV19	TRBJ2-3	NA	CASSGTSGGADTQYF	TGTGCCAGTAGTGGGACTAGCGGGGGGGCAGATACGCAGTATTTT
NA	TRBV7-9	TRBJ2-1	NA	CASSHPSLRAYNEQFF	TGTGCCAGCAGCCACCCTAGCCTAAGGGCCTACAATGAGCAGTTCTTC
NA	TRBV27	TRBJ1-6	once	CASSLRKGDGSPLHF	TGTGCCAGCAGTTTGCGGAAGGGAGACGGTTCACCCCTCCACTTT
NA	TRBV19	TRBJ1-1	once	CASSADIAWGSPAFF	TGTGCCAGTAGTGCCGACATCGCGTGGGGCTCCCCAGCTTTCTTT
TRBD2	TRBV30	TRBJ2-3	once	CAWSSGGGTDTQYF	TGTGCCTGGAGCAGCGGGGGGGGGACAGATACGCAGTATTTT
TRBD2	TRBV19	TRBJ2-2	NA	CASSTNGLAGGPITGELFF	TGTGCCAGTAGTACCAATGGACTAGCGGGAGGGCCGATCACCGGGGAGCTGTTTTTT
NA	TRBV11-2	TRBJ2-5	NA	CASRPEGETQYF	TGTGCCAGCAGGCCGGAGGGGGAGACCCAGTACTTC
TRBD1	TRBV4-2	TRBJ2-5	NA	CASSQATGGVETQYF	TGTGCCAGCAGCCAGGCGACAGGGGGGGTAGAGACCCAGTACTTC
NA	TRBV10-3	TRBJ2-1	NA	CAISESGGSGEQFF	TGTGCCATCAGTGAGTCGGGGGGTAGTGGAGAGCAGTTCTTC
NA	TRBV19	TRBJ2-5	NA	CASKRGPGETQYF	TGTGCCAGTAAACGGGGGCCTGGGGAGACCCAGTACTTC
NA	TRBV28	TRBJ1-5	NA	CASSSLNLQPQHF	TGTGCCAGCAGTTCCCTTAACCTTCAGCCCCAGCATTTT
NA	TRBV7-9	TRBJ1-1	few	CASSLARQTEAFF	TGTGCCAGCAGCTTAGCAAGGCAGACTGAAGCTTTCTTT
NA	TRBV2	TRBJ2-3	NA	CASISEKGLTPQYF	TGTGCCAGCATTAGTGAGAAGGGGTTGACCCCGCAGTATTTT
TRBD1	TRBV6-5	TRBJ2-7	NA	CATRTGEPEQYF	TGTGCCACCCGGACAGGGGAACCCGAGCAGTACTTC
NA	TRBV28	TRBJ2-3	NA	CASSPLVGYRPSDTQYF	TGTGCCAGCAGCCCCCTAGTCGGTTACAGACCGTCAGATACGCAGTATTTT
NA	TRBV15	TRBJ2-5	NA	CATPASKETQYF	TGTGCCACCCCGGCTAGCAAAGAGACCCAGTACTTC
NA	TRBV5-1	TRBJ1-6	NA	CASSLGQPQAALHF	TGCGCCAGCAGCTTGGGACAGCCTCAAGCGGCCCTCCACTTT
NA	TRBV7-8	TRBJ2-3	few	CASSLSQDTQYF	TGTGCCAGCAGCTTATCCCAAGATACGCAGTATTTT
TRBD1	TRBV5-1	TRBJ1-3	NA	CASSSTGAGNTIYF	TGCGCCAGCAGCTCGACAGGGGCTGGAAACACCATATATTTT
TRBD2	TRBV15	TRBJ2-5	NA	CATSRTTRTSGGRLRETQYF	TGTGCCACCAGCAGAACCACACGGACTAGCGGGGGGCGCCTCCGAGAGACCCAGTACTTC
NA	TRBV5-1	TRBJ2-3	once	CASSLEGHGTDTQYF	TGCGCCAGCAGCTTGGAGGGACACGGCACAGATACGCAGTATTTT
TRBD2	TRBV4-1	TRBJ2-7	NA	CASSLRADNSGSSYEQYF	TGCGCCAGCAGCCTCAGAGCCGATAATAGCGGGTCCTCCTACGAGCAGTACTTC
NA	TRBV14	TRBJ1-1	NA	CASSLRGGVGSGEAFF	TGTGCCAGCAGCCTCCGGGGGGGCGTTGGTAGTGGTGAAGCTTTCTTT
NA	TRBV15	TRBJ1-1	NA	CATSRGTPLGLAFF	TGTGCCACCAGCAGAGGGACGCCATTAGGACTGGCTTTCTTT
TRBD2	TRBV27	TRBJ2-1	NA	CASSLSGRGYNEQFF	TGTGCCAGCAGTTTGTCCGGGCGGGGGTACAATGAGCAGTTCTTC
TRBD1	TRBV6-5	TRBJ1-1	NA	CASSSGTGALNTEAFF	TGTGCCAGCAGTTCCGGGACAGGGGCCCTGAACACTGAAGCTTTCTTT
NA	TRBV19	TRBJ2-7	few	CASSILYRAYEQYF	TGTGCCAGTAGTATCCTATACAGGGCCTACGAGCAGTACTTC
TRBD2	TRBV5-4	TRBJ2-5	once	CASSLVLAGQETQYF	TGTGCCAGCAGCTTGGTGCTAGCGGGTCAAGAGACCCAGTACTTC
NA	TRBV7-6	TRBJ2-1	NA	CASSLAPSNEQFF	TGTGCCAGCAGCTTAGCGCCAAGTAATGAGCAGTTCTTC
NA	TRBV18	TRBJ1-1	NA	CASSPQGDTEAFF	TGTGCCAGCTCACCCCAGGGAGACACTGAAGCTTTCTTT
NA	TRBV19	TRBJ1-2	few	CASSKRTDGYTF	TGTGCCAGTAGCAAAAGGACGGACGGCTACACCTTC
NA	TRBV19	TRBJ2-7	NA	CASSTLDRPSYEQYF	TGTGCCAGTAGTACCCTAGACAGACCTTCCTACGAGCAGTACTTC
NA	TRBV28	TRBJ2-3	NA	CASNRVRDTQYF	TGTGCCAGTAACAGGGTGCGGGATACGCAGTATTTT
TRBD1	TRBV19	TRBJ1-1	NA	CASKLDPTGWDTEAFF	TGTGCCAGTAAACTCGACCCGACAGGGTGGGACACTGAAGCTTTCTTT
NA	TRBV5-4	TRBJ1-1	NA	CASSLAAHGNTEAFF	TGTGCCAGCAGCCTCGCGGCCCACGGGAACACTGAAGCTTTCTTT
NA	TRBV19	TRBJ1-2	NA	CASSPGARFGHGYTF	TGTGCCAGTAGCCCGGGGGCCCGTTTTGGACATGGCTACACCTTC
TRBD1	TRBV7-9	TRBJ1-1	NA	CASSRGQVSEAFF	TGTGCCAGCAGCCGAGGACAGGTTTCCGAAGCTTTCTTT
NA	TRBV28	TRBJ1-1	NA	CASVFNTEAFF	TGTGCCAGCGTCTTTAACACTGAAGCTTTCTTT
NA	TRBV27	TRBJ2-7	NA	CASSLSRQSYEQYF	TGTGCCAGCAGTTTATCGAGGCAGTCGTACGAGCAGTACTTC
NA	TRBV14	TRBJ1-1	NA	CASSQELVSTEAFF	TGTGCCAGCAGCCAAGAGCTGGTCTCCACTGAAGCTTTCTTT
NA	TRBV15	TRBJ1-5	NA	CVTSRDGNQPQHF	TGTGTCACCAGCAGAGATGGCAATCAGCCCCAGCATTTT
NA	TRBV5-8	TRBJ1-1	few	CASGEKGSNAEAFF	TGTGCCAGCGGGGAGAAGGGGTCGAACGCTGAAGCTTTCTTT
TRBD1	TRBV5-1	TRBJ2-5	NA	CASSFSGGAGETQYF	TGCGCCAGCAGCTTTTCAGGGGGCGCCGGGGAGACCCAGTACTTC
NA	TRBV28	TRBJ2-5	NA	CASSVIGREETQYF	TGTGCCAGCAGCGTAATCGGACGGGAAGAGACCCAGTACTTC
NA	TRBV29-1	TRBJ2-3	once	CSVAGDTQYF	TGCAGCGTTGCAGGAGATACGCAGTATTTT
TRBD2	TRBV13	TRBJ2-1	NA	CASSKRLAPSNEQFF	TGTGCCAGCAGCAAGAGACTAGCGCCGAGCAATGAGCAGTTCTTC